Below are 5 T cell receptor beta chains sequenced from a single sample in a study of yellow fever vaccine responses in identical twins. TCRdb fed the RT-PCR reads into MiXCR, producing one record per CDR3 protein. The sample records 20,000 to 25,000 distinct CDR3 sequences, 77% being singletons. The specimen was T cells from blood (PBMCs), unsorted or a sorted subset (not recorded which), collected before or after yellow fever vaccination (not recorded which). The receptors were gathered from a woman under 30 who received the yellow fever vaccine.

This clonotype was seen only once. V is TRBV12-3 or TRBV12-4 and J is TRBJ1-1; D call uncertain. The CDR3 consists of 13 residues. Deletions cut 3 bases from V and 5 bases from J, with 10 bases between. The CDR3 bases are TGTGCCAGCAGTTTTGCCAGTCTAACTGAAGCTTTCTTT. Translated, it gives CASSFASLTEAFF.

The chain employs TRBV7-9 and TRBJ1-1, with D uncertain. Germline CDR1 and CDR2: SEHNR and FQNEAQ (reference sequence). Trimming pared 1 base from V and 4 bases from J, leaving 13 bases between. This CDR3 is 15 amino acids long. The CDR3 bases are TGTGCCAGCAGCTTAGGTGGGTCTATAAGCACTGAAGCTTTCTTT. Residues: CASSLGGSISTEAFF. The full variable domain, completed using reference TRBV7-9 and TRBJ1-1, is DTGVSQNPRHKITKRGQNVTFRCDPISEHNRLYWYRQTLGQGPEFLTYFQNEAQLEKSRLLSDRFSAERPKGSFSTLEIQRTEQGDSAMYLCASSLGGSISTEAFFGQGTRLTVV.

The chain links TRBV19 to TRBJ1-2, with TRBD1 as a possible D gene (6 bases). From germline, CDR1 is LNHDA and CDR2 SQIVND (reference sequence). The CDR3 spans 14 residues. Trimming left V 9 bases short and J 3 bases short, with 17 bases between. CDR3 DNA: TGTGCCAGCCTTGAGGGGGGCCTGGACTATGGCTACACCTTC. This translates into CASLEGGLDYGYTF.

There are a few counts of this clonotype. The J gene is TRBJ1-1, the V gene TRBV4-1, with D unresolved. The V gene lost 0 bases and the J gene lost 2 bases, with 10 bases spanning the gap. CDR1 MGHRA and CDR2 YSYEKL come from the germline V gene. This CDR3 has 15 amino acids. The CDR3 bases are TGCGCCAGCAGCCAAGATGAACAGCCAAACACTGAAGCTTTCTTT. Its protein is CASSQDEQPNTEAFF.

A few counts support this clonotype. CDR3 nucleotides: TGCAGCGTTGAAGATTGGCTTGGCGGGTTGGATGAGCAGTTCTTC. It yields the protein CSVEDWLGGLDEQFF. The rearrangement links TRBV29-1 to TRBJ2-1; TRBD2 is a possible D gene (5 bases). With 0 bases removed from V and 8 bases from J, the gap between germline ends came to 17 bases. Germline V gene sequence: CDR1 SQVTM, CDR2 ANQGSEA. This CDR3 spans 15 amino acids.